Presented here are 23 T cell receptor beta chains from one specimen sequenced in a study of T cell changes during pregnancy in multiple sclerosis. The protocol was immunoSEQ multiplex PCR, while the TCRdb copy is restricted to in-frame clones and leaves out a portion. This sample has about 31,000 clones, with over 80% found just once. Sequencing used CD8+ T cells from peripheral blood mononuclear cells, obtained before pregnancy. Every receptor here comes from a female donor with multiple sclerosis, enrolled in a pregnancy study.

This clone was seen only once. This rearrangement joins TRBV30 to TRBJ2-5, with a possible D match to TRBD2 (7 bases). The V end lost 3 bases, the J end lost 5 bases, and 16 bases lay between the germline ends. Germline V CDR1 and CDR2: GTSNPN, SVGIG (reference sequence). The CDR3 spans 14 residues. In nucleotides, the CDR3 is TGTGCCTGGAGCCCGGGGGGCCGAAGGGAGACCCAGTACTTC. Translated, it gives CAWSPGGRRETQYF.

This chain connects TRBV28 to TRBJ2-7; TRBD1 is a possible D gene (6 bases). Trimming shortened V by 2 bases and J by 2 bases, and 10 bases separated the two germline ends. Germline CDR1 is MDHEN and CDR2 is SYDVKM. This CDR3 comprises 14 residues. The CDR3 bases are TGTGCCAGCAGTTTAACAGGGTACCCCTACGAGCAGTACTTC. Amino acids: CASSLTGYPYEQYF. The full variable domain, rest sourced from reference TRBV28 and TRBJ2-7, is DVKVTQSSRYLVKRTGEKVFLECVQDMDHENMFWYRQDPGLGLRLIYFSYDVKMKEKGDIPEGYSVSREKKERFSLILESASTNQTSMYLCASSLTGYPYEQYFGPGTRLTVT.

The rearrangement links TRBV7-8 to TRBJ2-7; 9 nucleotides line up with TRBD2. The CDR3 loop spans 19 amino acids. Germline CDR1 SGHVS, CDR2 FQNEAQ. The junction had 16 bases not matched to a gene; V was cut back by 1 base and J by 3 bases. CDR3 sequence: CASSLDQVFLAGVGYEQYF. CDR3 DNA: TGTGCCAGCAGCTTAGATCAGGTATTTTTAGCGGGAGTTGGCTACGAGCAGTACTTC.

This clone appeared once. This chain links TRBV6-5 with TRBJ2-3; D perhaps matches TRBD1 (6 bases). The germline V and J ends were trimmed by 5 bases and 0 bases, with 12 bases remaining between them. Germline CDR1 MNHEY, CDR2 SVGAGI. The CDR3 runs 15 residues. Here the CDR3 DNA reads TGTGCCAGCAGTCCTGACAGGCCTAGCACAGATACGCAGTATTTT. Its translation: CASSPDRPSTDTQYF.

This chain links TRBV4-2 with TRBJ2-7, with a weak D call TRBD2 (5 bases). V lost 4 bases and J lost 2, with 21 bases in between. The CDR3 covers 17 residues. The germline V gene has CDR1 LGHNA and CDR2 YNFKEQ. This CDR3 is CASSPPPQLGFTYEQYF. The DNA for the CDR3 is TGTGCCAGCAGCCCACCGCCGCAACTAGGGTTCACCTACGAGCAGTACTTC.

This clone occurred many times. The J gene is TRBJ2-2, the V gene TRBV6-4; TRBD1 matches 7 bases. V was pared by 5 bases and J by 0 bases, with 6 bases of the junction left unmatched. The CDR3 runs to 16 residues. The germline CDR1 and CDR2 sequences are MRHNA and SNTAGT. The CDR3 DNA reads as TGTGCCAGCAGTTTAGGACAGGACGCGAACACCGGGGAGCTGTTTTTT. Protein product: CASSLGQDANTGELFF.

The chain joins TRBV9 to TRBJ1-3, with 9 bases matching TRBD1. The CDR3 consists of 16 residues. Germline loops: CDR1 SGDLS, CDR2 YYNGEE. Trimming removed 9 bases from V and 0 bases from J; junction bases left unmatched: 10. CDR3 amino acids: CATEPVDRGSGNTIYF. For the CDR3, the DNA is TGTGCCACCGAACCAGTGGACAGGGGCTCTGGAAACACCATATATTTT.

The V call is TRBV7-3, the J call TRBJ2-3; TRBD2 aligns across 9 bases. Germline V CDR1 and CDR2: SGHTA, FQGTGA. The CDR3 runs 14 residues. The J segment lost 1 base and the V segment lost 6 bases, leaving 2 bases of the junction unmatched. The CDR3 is CASSSGSGTDTQYF. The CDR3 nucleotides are TGTGCCAGCAGTAGCGGGAGCGGCACAGATACGCAGTATTTT.

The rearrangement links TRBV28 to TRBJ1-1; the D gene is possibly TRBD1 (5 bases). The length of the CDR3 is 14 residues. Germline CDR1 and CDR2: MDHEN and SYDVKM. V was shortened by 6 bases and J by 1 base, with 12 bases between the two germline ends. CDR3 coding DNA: TGTGCCAGCAGCCCCCCCGACAGGAACACTGAAGCTTTCTTT. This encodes CASSPPDRNTEAFF. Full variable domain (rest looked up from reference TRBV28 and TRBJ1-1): DVKVTQSSRYLVKRTGEKVFLECVQDMDHENMFWYRQDPGLGLRLIYFSYDVKMKEKGDIPEGYSVSREKKERFSLILESASTNQTSMYLCASSPPDRNTEAFFGQGTRLTVV.

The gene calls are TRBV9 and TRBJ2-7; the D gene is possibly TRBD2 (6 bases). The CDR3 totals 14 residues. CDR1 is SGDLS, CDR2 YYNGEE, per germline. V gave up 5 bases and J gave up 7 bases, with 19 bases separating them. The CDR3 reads CASSYKLLGGEQYF. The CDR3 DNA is TGTGCCAGCAGTTATAAACTACTCGGGGGAGAGCAGTACTTC.

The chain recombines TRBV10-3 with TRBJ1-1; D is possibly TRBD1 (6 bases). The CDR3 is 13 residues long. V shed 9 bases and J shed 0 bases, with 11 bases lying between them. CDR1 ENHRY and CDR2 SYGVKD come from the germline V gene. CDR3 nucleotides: TGTGCCATATGGACAGAAATGAACACTGAAGCTTTCTTT. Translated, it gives CAIWTEMNTEAFF.

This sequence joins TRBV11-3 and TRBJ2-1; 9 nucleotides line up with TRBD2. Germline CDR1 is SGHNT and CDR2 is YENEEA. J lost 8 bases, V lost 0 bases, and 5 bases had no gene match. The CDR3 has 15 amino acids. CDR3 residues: CASSLDPSGNYEQFF. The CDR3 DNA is TGTGCCAGCAGCTTAGATCCTAGCGGGAACTATGAGCAGTTCTTC.

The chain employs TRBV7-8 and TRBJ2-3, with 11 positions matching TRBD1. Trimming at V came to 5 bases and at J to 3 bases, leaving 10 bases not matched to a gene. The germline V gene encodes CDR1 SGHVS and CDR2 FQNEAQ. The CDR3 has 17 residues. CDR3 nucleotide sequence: TGTGCCAGCAGCCCGGGGACAGGGGGAAGGGGGACAGATACGCAGTATTTT. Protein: CASSPGTGGRGTDTQYF.

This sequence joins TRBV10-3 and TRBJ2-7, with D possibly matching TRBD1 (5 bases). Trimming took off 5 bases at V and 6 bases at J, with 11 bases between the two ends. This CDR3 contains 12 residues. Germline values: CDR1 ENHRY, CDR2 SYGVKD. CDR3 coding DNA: TGTGCCATCAGTCAACCCACAGGCGAGCAGTACTTC. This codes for CAISQPTGEQYF.

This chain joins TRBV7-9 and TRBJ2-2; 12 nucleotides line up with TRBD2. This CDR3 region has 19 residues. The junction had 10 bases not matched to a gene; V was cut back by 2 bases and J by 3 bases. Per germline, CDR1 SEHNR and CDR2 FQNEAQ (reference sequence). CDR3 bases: TGTGCCAGCAGCTTATTCCACGTGGCTAGCGGGGGGGACACCGGGGAGCTGTTTTTT. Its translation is CASSLFHVASGGDTGELFF.

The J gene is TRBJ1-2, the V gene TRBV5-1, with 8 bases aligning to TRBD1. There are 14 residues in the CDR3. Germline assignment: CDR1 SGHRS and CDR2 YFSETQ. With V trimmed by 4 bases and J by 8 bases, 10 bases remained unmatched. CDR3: CASSPDRETIGYTF. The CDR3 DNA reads TGCGCCAGCAGCCCGGACAGGGAAACCATCGGCTACACCTTC.

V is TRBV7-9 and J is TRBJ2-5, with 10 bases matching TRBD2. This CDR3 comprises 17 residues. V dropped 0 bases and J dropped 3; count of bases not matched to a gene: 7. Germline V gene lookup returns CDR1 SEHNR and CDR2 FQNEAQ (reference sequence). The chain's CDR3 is CASSLATGLAAKETQYF. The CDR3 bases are TGTGCCAGCAGCTTAGCGACCGGACTAGCGGCTAAAGAGACCCAGTACTTC.

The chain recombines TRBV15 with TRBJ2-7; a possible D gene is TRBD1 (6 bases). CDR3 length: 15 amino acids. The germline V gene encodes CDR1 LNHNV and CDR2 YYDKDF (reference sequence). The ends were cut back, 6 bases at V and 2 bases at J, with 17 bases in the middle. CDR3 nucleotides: TGTGCCACCAGTCGACTACAGGGCACCCCCTACGAGCAGTACTTC. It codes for CATSRLQGTPYEQYF. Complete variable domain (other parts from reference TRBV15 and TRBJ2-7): DAMVIQNPRYQVTQFGKPVTLSCSQTLNHNVMYWYQQKSSQAPKLLFHYYDKDFNNEADTPDNFQSRRPNTSFCFLDIRSPGLGDTAMYLCATSRLQGTPYEQYFGPGTRLTVT.

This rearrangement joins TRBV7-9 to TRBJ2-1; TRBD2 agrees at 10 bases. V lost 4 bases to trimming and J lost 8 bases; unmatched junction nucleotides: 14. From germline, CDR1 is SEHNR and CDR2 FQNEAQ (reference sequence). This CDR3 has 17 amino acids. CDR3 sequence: CASSWSASGGPGDEQFF. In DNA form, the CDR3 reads TGTGCCAGCAGCTGGTCGGCTAGCGGGGGCCCCGGGGATGAGCAGTTCTTC. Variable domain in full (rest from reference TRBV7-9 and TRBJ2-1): DTGVSQNPRHKITKRGQNVTFRCDPISEHNRLYWYRQTLGQGPEFLTYFQNEAQLEKSRLLSDRFSAERPKGSFSTLEIQRTEQGDSAMYLCASSWSASGGPGDEQFFGPGTRLTVL.

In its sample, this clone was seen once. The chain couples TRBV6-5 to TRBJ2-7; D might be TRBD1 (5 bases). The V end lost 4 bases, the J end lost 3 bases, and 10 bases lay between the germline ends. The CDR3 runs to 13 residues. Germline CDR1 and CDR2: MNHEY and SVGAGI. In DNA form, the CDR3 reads TGTGCCAGCAGTTCCCGCAGGGACTACGAGCAGTACTTC. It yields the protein CASSSRRDYEQYF.

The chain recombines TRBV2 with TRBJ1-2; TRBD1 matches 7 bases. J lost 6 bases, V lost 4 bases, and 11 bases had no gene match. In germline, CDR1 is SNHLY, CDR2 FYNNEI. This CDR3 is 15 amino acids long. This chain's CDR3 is CASSGRTGAKNGYTF. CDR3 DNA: TGTGCCAGCAGTGGACGGACAGGAGCAAAGAATGGCTACACCTTC.

The CDR3 here is CASRARQGAFEQFF. For the CDR3, the DNA is TGTGCCAGCAGGGCAAGACAGGGGGCGTTTGAGCAGTTCTTC. The chain uses TRBV7-9 and TRBJ2-1; 10 bases line up with TRBD1. Germline loops: CDR1 SEHNR, CDR2 FQNEAQ (reference sequence). The CDR3 covers 14 residues. The V gene end was trimmed by 6 bases and the J gene end by 9 bases; junction bases not matched to a gene: 8.

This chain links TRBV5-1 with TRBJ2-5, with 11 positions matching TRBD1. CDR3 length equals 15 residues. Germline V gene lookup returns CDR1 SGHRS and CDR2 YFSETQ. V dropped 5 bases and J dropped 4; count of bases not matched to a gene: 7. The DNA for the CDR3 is TGCGCCAGCAGAAAGACCGGGACAGGGGGAGAGACCCAGTACTTC. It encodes CASRKTGTGGETQYF. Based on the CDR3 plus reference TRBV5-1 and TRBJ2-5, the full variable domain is KAGVTQTPRYLIKTRGQQVTLSCSPISGHRSVSWYQQTPGQGLQFLFEYFSETQRNKGNFPGRFSGRQFSNSRSEMNVSTLELGDSALYLCASRKTGTGGETQYFGPGTRLLVL.